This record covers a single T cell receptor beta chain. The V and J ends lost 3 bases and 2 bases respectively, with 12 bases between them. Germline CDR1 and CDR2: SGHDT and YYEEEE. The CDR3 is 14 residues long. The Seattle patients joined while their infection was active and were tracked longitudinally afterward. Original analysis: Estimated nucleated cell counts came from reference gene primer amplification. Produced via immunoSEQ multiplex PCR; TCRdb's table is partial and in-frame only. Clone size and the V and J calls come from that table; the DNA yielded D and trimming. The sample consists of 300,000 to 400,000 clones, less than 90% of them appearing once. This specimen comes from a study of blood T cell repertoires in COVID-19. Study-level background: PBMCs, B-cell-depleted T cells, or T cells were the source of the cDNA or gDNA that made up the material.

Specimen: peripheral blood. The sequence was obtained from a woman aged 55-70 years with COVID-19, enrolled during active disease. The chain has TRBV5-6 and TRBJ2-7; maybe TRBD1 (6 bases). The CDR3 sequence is CASSSPGHTYEQYF. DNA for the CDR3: TGTGCCAGCAGCTCGCCGGGACACACCTACGAGCAGTACTTC.